This TCR beta chain emerged from a study of early T cells in non-severe SARS-CoV-2 infection. The overall study: Sequencing targeted bulk RNA from unsorted whole blood, leaving chains unpaired.

Each single cDNA molecule received a unique molecular identifier. TCRdb called the 5' RACE reads again in MiXCR, with one record for every CDR3 protein. In the table there are roughly 66,000 distinct CDR3 sequences, roughly 10% of which are singletons. The CDR3 contains 13 residues. Germline V lookup: CDR1 GTSNPN, CDR2 SVGIG (reference sequence). Trimming shortened V by 0 bases and J by 5 bases, and 11 bases separated the two germline ends. At least ten counts were recorded for this clonotype. The sample taken for sequencing was whole blood. This sequence was found in an adult who was a healthcare worker with PCR-confirmed SARS-CoV-2 infection or an uninfected control (not recorded which). The chain uses TRBV30 and TRBJ2-7; D not resolved. The CDR3 nucleotides read TGTGCCTGGAGTGTTTCTTTGGAAAACGAGCAGTACTTC. Translation gives CAWSVSLENEQYF.